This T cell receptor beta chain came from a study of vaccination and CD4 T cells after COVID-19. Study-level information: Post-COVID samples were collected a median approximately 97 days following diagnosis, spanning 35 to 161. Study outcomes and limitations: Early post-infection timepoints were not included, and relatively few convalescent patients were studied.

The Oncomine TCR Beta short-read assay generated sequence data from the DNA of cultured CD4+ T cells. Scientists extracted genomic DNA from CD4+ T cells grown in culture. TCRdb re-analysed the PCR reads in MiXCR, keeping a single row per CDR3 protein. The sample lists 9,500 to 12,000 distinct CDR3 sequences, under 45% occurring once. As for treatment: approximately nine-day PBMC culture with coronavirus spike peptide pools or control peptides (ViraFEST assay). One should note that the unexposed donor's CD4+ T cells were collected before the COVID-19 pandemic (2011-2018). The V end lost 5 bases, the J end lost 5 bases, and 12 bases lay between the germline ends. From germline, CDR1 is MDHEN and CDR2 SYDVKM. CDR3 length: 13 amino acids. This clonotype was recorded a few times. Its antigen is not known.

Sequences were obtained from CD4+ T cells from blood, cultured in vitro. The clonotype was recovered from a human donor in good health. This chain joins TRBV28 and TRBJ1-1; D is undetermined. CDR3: CASSGGPNTEAFF. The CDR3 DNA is TGTGCCAGCAGTGGTGGACCAAATACTGAAGCTTTCTTT.